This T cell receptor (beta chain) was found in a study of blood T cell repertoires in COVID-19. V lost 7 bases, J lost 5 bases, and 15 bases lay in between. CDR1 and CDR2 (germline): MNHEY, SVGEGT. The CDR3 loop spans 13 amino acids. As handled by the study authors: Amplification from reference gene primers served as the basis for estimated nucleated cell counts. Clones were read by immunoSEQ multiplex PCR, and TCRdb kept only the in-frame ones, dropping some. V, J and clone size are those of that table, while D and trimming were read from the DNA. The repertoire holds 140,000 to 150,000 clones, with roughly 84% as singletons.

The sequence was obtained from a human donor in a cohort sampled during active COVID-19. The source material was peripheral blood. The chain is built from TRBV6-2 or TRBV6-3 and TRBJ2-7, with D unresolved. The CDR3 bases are TGTGCCAGCACCCCCTCGAGGTTCCACGAGCAGTACTTC. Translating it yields CASTPSRFHEQYF.